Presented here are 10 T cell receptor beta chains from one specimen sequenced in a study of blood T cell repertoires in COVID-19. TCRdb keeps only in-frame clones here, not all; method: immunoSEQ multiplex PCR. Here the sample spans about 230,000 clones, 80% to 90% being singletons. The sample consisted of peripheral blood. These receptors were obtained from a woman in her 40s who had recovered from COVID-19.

The CDR3 reads CASSQVSSGGTGTDTQYF. The CDR3 region has the DNA TGCGCCAGCAGCCAAGTGTCTAGCGGGGGGACAGGCACAGATACGCAGTATTTT. The genes are TRBV4-3 and TRBJ2-3; 11 bases fit TRBD2. V trimming: 1 base; J trimming: 1 base; junction bases outside the gene matches: 7. Germline lookup yields CDR1 LGHNA and CDR2 YSLEER. The CDR3 is made up of 18 amino acids.

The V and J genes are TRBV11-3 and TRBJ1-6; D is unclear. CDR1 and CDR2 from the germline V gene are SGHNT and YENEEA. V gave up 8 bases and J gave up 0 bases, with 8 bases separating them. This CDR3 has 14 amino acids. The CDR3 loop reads CASGESSYNSPLHF. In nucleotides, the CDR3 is TGTGCCAGCGGAGAGAGCTCCTATAATTCACCCCTCCACTTT.

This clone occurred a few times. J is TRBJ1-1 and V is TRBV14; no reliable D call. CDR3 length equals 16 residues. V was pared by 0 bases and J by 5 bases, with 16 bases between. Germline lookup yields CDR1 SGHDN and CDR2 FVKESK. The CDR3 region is CASSQDSIGRTTEAFF. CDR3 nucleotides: TGTGCCAGCAGCCAAGATTCAATAGGGAGAACGACTGAAGCTTTCTTT.

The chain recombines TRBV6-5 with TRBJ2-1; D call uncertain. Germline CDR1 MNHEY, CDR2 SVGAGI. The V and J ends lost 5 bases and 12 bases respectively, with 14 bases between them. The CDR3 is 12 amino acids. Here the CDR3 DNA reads TGTGCCAGCAGTCTCCCCGGGTCCCCGCAGTTCTTC. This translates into CASSLPGSPQFF.

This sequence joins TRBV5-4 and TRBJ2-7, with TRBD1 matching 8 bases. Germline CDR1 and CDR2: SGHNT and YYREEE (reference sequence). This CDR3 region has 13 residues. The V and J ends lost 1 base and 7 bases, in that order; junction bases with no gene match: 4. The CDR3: CASSLQGADEQYF. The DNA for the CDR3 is TGTGCCAGCAGCTTGCAGGGGGCGGATGAGCAGTACTTC.

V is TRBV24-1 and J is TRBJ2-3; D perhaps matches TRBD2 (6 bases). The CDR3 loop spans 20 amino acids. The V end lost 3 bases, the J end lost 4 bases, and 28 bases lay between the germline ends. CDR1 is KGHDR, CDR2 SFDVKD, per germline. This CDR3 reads CATSDGGRKYPGLFPDTQYF. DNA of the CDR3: TGTGCCACCAGTGATGGGGGGAGGAAATACCCGGGACTCTTTCCAGATACGCAGTATTTT.

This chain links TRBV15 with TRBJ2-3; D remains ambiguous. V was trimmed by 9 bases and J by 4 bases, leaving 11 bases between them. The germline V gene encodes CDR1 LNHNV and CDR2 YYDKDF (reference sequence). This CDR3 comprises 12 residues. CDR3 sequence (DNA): TGTGCCACGTCAGTGGTCTCAGATACGCAGTATTTT. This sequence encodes CATSVVSDTQYF. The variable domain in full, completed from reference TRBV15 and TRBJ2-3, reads DAMVIQNPRYQVTQFGKPVTLSCSQTLNHNVMYWYQQKSSQAPKLLFHYYDKDFNNEADTPDNFQSRRPNTSFCFLDIRSPGLGDTAMYLCATSVVSDTQYFGPGTRLTVL.

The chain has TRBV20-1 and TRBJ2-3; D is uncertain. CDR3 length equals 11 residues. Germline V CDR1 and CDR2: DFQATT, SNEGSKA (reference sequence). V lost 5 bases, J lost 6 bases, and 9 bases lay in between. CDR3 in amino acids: CSAPQWDTQYF. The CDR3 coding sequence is TGCAGTGCTCCCCAGTGGGATACGCAGTATTTT.

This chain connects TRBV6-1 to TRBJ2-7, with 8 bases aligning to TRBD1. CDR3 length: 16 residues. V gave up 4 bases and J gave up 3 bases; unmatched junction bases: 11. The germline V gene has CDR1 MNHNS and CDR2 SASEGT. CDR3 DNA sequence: TGTGCCAGCAGTGGCCCGGGACAGGTGATCCTCTACGAGCAGTACTTC. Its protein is CASSGPGQVILYEQYF.

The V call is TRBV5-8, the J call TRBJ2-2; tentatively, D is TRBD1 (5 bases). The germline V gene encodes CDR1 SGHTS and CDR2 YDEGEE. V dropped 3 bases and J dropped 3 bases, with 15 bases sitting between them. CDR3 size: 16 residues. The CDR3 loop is CASSSRTPLHTGELFF. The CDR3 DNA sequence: TGTGCCAGCAGCTCCCGGACACCTCTCCACACCGGGGAGCTGTTTTTT.